This is a list of T cell receptor beta chains from one sample in a study of control samples from healthy donors and cancer patients. Repertoires were generated with immunoSEQ multiplex PCR, while TCRdb's copy carries only in-frame clones and drops some. The table records about 110,000 clones, over 75% of them present only once. Sequenced input: PBMCs. All receptors come from an older woman with lung cancer. Both conserved end residues are part of each CDR3. A D gene is named only where the DNA matches it firmly. A row's size may be missing; if present it is once, few, many or a size class.

CDR3: CASSHQLADAGNEQFF
DNA: TGTGCCAGCAGCCACCAACTAGCGGACGCCGGGAATGAGCAGTTCTTC
J: TRBJ2-1
size: NA
V: TRBV3-1/TRBV3-2
D: TRBD2

CDR3: CASSRIQGGSNQPQHF
DNA: TGTGCCAGTAGCCGAATACAGGGGGGGAGCAATCAGCCCCAGCATTTT
J: TRBJ1-5
size: NA
V: TRBV19
D: TRBD1

CDR3: CASSSTGGVGNTIYF
DNA: TGTGCCAGCAGTTCGACCGGGGGGGTAGGAAACACCATATATTTT
J: TRBJ1-3
size: NA
V: TRBV6-6
D: NA

CDR3: CASSRDRLYTGYGYTF
DNA: TGTGCCAGCAGCCGGGACAGGCTTTATACTGGATATGGCTACACCTTC
J: TRBJ1-2
size: NA
V: TRBV13
D: TRBD1

CDR3: CASSESLHDRAFF
DNA: TGTGCCAGCAGTGAATCGTTACATGACAGGGCTTTCTTT
J: TRBJ1-1
size: once
V: TRBV25-1
D: NA

CDR3: CASSQGRVEKLFF
DNA: TGCGCCAGCAGCCAGGGAAGGGTAGAAAAACTGTTTTTT
J: TRBJ1-4
size: NA
V: TRBV4-1
D: NA

CDR3: CASSLMGYAQPQHF
DNA: TGTGCCAGCAGCCTTATGGGGTACGCTCAGCCCCAGCATTTT
J: TRBJ1-5
size: NA
V: TRBV5-6
D: NA

CDR3: CASSQGGMNTEAFF
DNA: TGTGCCAGCAGCCAAGGAGGTATGAACACTGAAGCTTTCTTT
J: TRBJ1-1
size: few
V: TRBV3-1/TRBV3-2
D: NA

CDR3: CASSLVSGIHEQYF
DNA: TGTGCCAGCAGCTTAGTTTCAGGGATCCACGAGCAGTACTTC
J: TRBJ2-7
size: NA
V: TRBV11-2
D: NA

CDR3: CASSSRQGNVMNTEAFF
DNA: TGTGCCAGCAGCAGTAGACAGGGAAATGTCATGAACACTGAAGCTTTCTTT
J: TRBJ1-1
size: once
V: TRBV7-8
D: TRBD1

CDR3: CASSPSRGGPTGTQYF
DNA: TGTGCCAGCAGCCCTTCGCGGGGGGGGCCTACGGGGACCCAGTACTTC
J: TRBJ2-5
size: NA
V: TRBV14
D: TRBD2

CDR3: CASGLGQGIKNTIYF
DNA: TGTGCTAGTGGTTTAGGACAGGGGATTAAAAACACCATATATTTT
J: TRBJ1-3
size: once
V: TRBV12-5
D: TRBD1

CDR3: CASSIGFVRWGYNEQFF
DNA: TGTGCCAGTAGTATAGGGTTCGTACGGTGGGGTTACAATGAGCAGTTCTTC
J: TRBJ2-1
size: NA
V: TRBV19
D: NA

CDR3: CASGPRQFVSNQPQHF
DNA: TGTGCTAGTGGTCCACGACAATTTGTTAGCAATCAGCCCCAGCATTTT
J: TRBJ1-5
size: NA
V: TRBV12-5
D: NA

CDR3: CASSLGRTEAFF
DNA: TGTGCCAGCAGCCTGGGCCGCACTGAAGCTTTCTTT
J: TRBJ1-1
size: NA
V: TRBV3-1/TRBV3-2
D: NA

CDR3: CASSSQGDGYTF
DNA: TGTGCCAGCAGCTCACAGGGGGACGGCTACACCTTC
J: TRBJ1-2
size: NA
V: TRBV7-9
D: TRBD1

CDR3: CASSPPTAGNTIYF
DNA: TGTGCCAGCAGCCCCCCAACGGCTGGAAACACCATATATTTT
J: TRBJ1-3
size: NA
V: TRBV5-5
D: NA

CDR3: CASRDRVPQSSPQHF
DNA: TGTGCCAGCAGAGACAGGGTCCCTCAATCAAGCCCCCAGCATTTT
J: TRBJ1-5
size: few
V: TRBV6-6
D: TRBD1

CDR3: CASSPDFRDQETQYF
DNA: TGCGCCAGCAGTCCCGATTTCCGGGACCAAGAGACCCAGTACTTC
J: TRBJ2-5
size: NA
V: TRBV5-1
D: NA

CDR3: CASSAGDGYTF
DNA: TGTGCCAGCAGTGCGGGGGACGGCTACACCTTC
J: TRBJ1-2
size: NA
V: TRBV25-1
D: NA

CDR3: CASSPPGIMNTEAFF
DNA: TGTGCCAGCAGCCCGCCCGGCATCATGAACACTGAAGCTTTCTTT
J: TRBJ1-1
size: NA
V: TRBV5-6
D: NA

CDR3: CASSPGTSGWKQYF
DNA: TGTGCCAGCAGCCCTGGGACTAGCGGGTGGAAGCAGTACTTC
J: TRBJ2-7
size: NA
V: TRBV2
D: TRBD2

CDR3: CAISEIFFKAGGAASYEQYF
DNA: TGTGCCATCAGTGAGATTTTTTTTAAGGCAGGGGGAGCCGCCTCCTACGAGCAGTACTTC
J: TRBJ2-7
size: once
V: TRBV10-3
D: TRBD1

CDR3: CASSEGSGFQPQHF
DNA: TGTGCCAGCAGTGAGGGGTCGGGGTTTCAGCCCCAGCATTTT
J: TRBJ1-5
size: NA
V: TRBV2
D: NA

CDR3: CAWSVGGGGNQPQHF
DNA: TGTGCCTGGAGTGTAGGGGGGGGCGGTAATCAGCCCCAGCATTTT
J: TRBJ1-5
size: NA
V: TRBV30
D: NA

CDR3: CASSRTEVSYEQYF
DNA: TGTGCCAGCAGCCGAACGGAGGTTTCCTACGAGCAGTACTTC
J: TRBJ2-7
size: NA
V: TRBV7-8
D: NA

CDR3: CASPRQGGVFF
DNA: TGTGCCAGCCCCCGGCAGGGGGGTGTTTTCTTC
J: TRBJ2-1
size: NA
V: TRBV2
D: NA

CDR3: CAWTGQGNTEAFF
DNA: TGTGCCTGGACGGGACAGGGGAACACTGAAGCTTTCTTT
J: TRBJ1-1
size: NA
V: TRBV30
D: TRBD1

CDR3: CASRTSRRANTEAFF
DNA: TGTGCCAGTAGGACGTCGCGGAGAGCGAACACTGAAGCTTTCTTT
J: TRBJ1-1
size: NA
V: TRBV19
D: NA

CDR3: CASSLGLAGYNEQFF
DNA: TGCGCCAGCAGCTTGGGGCTAGCGGGATACAATGAGCAGTTCTTC
J: TRBJ2-1
size: once
V: TRBV5-1
D: TRBD2

CDR3: CASSSKTGGLYF
DNA: TGTGCCAGCAGCTCTAAGACAGGGGGCTTGTACTTC
J: TRBJ2-7
size: once
V: TRBV6-5
D: TRBD1

CDR3: CASRILGGNYGYTF
DNA: TGTGCCAGTAGAATCCTCGGGGGGAACTATGGCTACACCTTC
J: TRBJ1-2
size: NA
V: TRBV19
D: NA

CDR3: CASSEGQGVGQPQHF
DNA: TGTGCCAGCAGTGAAGGGCAGGGGGTCGGTCAGCCCCAGCATTTT
J: TRBJ1-5
size: once
V: TRBV6-1
D: TRBD1

CDR3: CASSSGGQPQHF
DNA: TGTGCCAGCAGCTCGGGAGGTCAGCCCCAGCATTTT
J: TRBJ1-5
size: NA
V: TRBV6-2/TRBV6-3
D: NA

CDR3: CASSPSHTNTEAFF
DNA: TGTGCCAGCTCACCCTCCCACACGAACACTGAAGCTTTCTTT
J: TRBJ1-1
size: NA
V: TRBV18
D: NA

CDR3: CSARYSYGYTF
DNA: TGCAGTGCTAGATACAGCTATGGCTACACCTTC
J: TRBJ1-2
size: NA
V: TRBV20-1
D: NA

CDR3: CASSDRGLAGYEQFF
DNA: TGTGCCAGCAGTGACCGGGGACTAGCGGGTTATGAGCAGTTCTTC
J: TRBJ2-1
size: NA
V: TRBV2
D: TRBD2

CDR3: CASSSVGQETQYF
DNA: TGTGCCAGCAGCTCGGTAGGACAAGAGACCCAGTACTTC
J: TRBJ2-5
size: NA
V: TRBV6-5
D: NA

CDR3: CASSLGLAGAIHEQYF
DNA: TGCGCCAGCAGCTTGGGACTAGCGGGAGCGATCCACGAGCAGTACTTC
J: TRBJ2-7
size: NA
V: TRBV5-1
D: TRBD2

CDR3: CASSPLPTLNTGELFF
DNA: TGTGCCAGCTCACCCCTACCGACACTGAACACCGGGGAGCTGTTTTTT
J: TRBJ2-2
size: once
V: TRBV18
D: NA